What follows are 7 T cell receptor beta chains derived from one specimen sequenced in a study of CD8+CD57+ T cells in acquired aplastic anemia. Genomic DNA served as template for TCR beta VDJ and CDR3 profiling. One entry per CDR3 protein results from TCRdb running MiXCR on the reads. The repertoire has 350,000 to 450,000 distinct CDR3 sequences, around 72% of them found once; the top ten carry less than 4%. The sample was sorted CD4+, CD8+, or CD8+CD57+ T cells (not recorded which) from PBMCs. The receptors originated from a human donor in good health, serving as a control.

The chain has TRBV7-9 and TRBJ2-7; TRBD1 matches 7 bases. Germline values: CDR1 SEHNR, CDR2 FQNEAQ (reference sequence). The CDR3 sequence is 15 residues long. V shed 1 base, J shed 2 bases, and the junction held 5 bases outside the gene matches. CDR3 loop: CASSLGRQGAYEQYF. The CDR3 DNA is TGTGCCAGCAGCTTAGGGCGGCAGGGGGCCTACGAGCAGTACTTC.

To note about this clonotype: Germline and junction disagree at one end, which may indicate a read error. Here the CDR3 reads CASSSPGTDRTDTQYF. The DNA for the CDR3 is TGTGCCAGCAGCTCACCAGGGACGGACCGCACAGATACGCAGTACTTT. The V gene is TRBV11-2, the J gene TRBJ2-3; perhaps D is TRBD1 or TRBD2 (5 bases each). Germline values: CDR1 SGHAT, CDR2 FQNNGV. The CDR3 extends over 16 amino acids.

The V and J genes are TRBV2 and TRBJ2-7; the D gene is possibly TRBD1 (5 bases). This CDR3 region has 14 residues. The V and J ends lost 4 bases and 2 bases respectively, with 12 bases between them. Germline loops: CDR1 SNHLY, CDR2 FYNNEI. The DNA of the CDR3 is TGTGCCAGCAGTGGGGTAGGGGAACCCTACGAGCAGTACTTC. Amino acid sequence: CASSGVGEPYEQYF.

This rearrangement joins TRBV11-2 to TRBJ2-7, with TRBD1 identical over 10 bases. Germline V gives CDR1 SGHAT, CDR2 FQNNGV. The CDR3 length is 15 residues. V dropped 4 bases and J dropped 3; count of bases not matched to a gene: 6. CDR3 DNA: TGTGCCAGCAGCTCCGGGACAGGGGCGAACTACGAGCAGTACTTC. It specifies CASSSGTGANYEQYF.

The chain combines TRBV11-2 with TRBJ1-5; D gene uncertain. V lost 4 bases to trimming and J lost 5 bases, with 12 bases between them. Germline V lookup: CDR1 SGHAT, CDR2 FQNNGV. This CDR3 is built from 14 residues. CDR3 DNA sequence: TGTGCCAGCAGCTCCCCGGCAGAGGATCAGCCCCAGCATTTT. Encoded protein: CASSSPAEDQPQHF.

This clonotype was picked up one time. The junction departs from the called germline gene at one end, perhaps through a read error. This sequence joins TRBV20-1 and TRBJ2-7, with 8 positions matching TRBD1. The CDR3 sequence is 12 residues long. In germline, CDR1 is DFQATT, CDR2 SNEGSKA (reference sequence). In DNA form, the CDR3 reads TGCAGTTCTGACGGACAGGGCTCCGAGAAGTACTTC. Translation gives CSSDGQGSEKYF.

With regard to this clonotype: Its ends do not fully match the called genes, so a read error is possible. The chain has TRBV7-3 and TRBJ1-3; D gene ambiguous. CDR1 is SGHTA and CDR2 is FQGTGA in the germline V gene. The CDR3 contains 15 residues. The CDR3 DNA reads TGTGCCAGCAGCTCCGGCGGGGAGACCACAGATACCATGTATTTT. It is translated as CASSSGGETTDTMYF.